Detailed here is one T cell receptor beta chain. RNA totalling about 0.45 to 1 ug underwent reverse transcription with random hexamers. Multiplex PCR with immunoSEQ amplified the TCR beta CDR3 across 54 Vbeta and 13 Jbeta. One entry per CDR3 protein, called by TCRdb with MiXCR from the immunoSEQ multiplex PCR reads. Among a few hundred thousand distinct CDR3 sequences listed, around 83% were seen once. High-throughput TCR beta sequencing covered peripheral CD8+ and CD4+ T cells. The authors negatively isolated CD8+ and CD4+ T cells and FACS-enriched TEMRA cells. This specimen comes from a study of CD8 T cells in Susac syndrome. V shed 5 bases and J 1 base; nucleotides not matched to a gene: 8. CDR1 is MNHNY and CDR2 is SVGAGI in the germline V gene (reference sequence). There are 16 residues in the CDR3.

The gene calls are TRBV6-6 and TRBJ1-1; TRBD1 matches at 9 bases. This TCR was recovered from a human donor with multiple sclerosis. The sample was CD8+ T cells from PBMCs. CDR3: CASSIGTGTPNTEAFF. CDR3 coding DNA: TGTGCCAGCAGTATAGGGACAGGGACACCGAACACTGAAGCTTTCTTT.